This is a list of T cell receptor beta chains from one sample in a study of shared clonotypes between healthy human individuals. Here immunoSEQ multiplex PCR was the method, and the copy in TCRdb shows in-frame clones only, minus some. The table includes about 710,000 clones, over 55% detected once. Sequenced sample: memory CD4+ T cells sorted from blood. The source of these receptors is a woman between 25 and 40 years old in good health. Both conserved end residues are part of each CDR3. A D gene is named only where the DNA matches it firmly. Clone size is given for some rows only: seen once, a few or many times, or a class if the clone is expanded.

D gene | clone size | J gene | V gene | CDR3 protein | CDR3 DNA
TRBD2 | - | TRBJ2-3 | TRBV29-1 | CSVAGLAGGLADTQYF | TGCAGCGTTGCGGGACTAGCGGGAGGGCTCGCAGATACGCAGTATTTT
- | once | TRBJ2-5 | TRBV28 | CASSLLGRKFSRTDHQETQYF | TGTGCCAGCAGTTTACTAGGCAGAAAATTTTCAAGGACTGACCACCAAGAGACCCAGTACTTC
TRBD1 | - | TRBJ1-4 | TRBV11-2 | CASSFGQGTEKLFF | TGTGCCAGCAGCTTCGGACAGGGGACCGAAAAACTGTTTTTT
- | - | TRBJ2-7 | TRBV30 | CARSSGHFYEQYF | TGTGCCCGGTCCTCGGGACACTTCTACGAGCAGTACTTC
TRBD1 | - | TRBJ2-3 | TRBV11-2 | CASSAKGTGTDTQYF | TGTGCCAGCAGCGCAAAGGGGACAGGGACAGATACGCAGTATTTT
- | - | TRBJ2-2 | TRBV7-3 | CASSPSQNTGELFF | TGTGCCAGCAGCCCCTCCCAGAACACCGGGGAGCTGTTTTTT
TRBD1 | - | TRBJ1-2 | TRBV5-5 | CASSLQGGVMYGYTF | TGTGCCAGCAGCTTGCAGGGGGGCGTAATGTATGGCTACACCTTC
- | once | TRBJ2-2 | TRBV5-1 | CASSNGGFTGELFF | TGCGCCAGCAGTAATGGGGGTTTCACCGGGGAGCTGTTTTTT
TRBD1 | - | TRBJ2-7 | TRBV28 | CASIQGVAPYEQYF | TGTGCCAGCATCCAGGGGGTCGCTCCCTACGAGCAGTACTTC
TRBD1 | - | TRBJ2-1 | TRBV6-6 | CASRPRDRGFDEQFF | TGTGCCAGCAGACCCCGGGACAGGGGATTTGATGAGCAGTTCTTC
- | many | TRBJ1-2 | TRBV7-8 | CASSQGDYGYTF | TGTGCCAGCAGCCAAGGGGACTATGGCTACACCTTC
TRBD2 | - | TRBJ2-7 | TRBV27 | CASSFSGTSGIKAQYF | TGTGCCAGCAGTTTCTCTGGGACTAGCGGAATAAAGGCGCAGTACTTC
- | - | TRBJ1-1 | TRBV10-2 | CASSRGNTEAFF | TGCGCCAGCAGTCGGGGGAACACTGAAGCTTTCTTT
- | - | TRBJ2-7 | TRBV6-1 | CASSNPGTGVRYF | TGTGCCAGCAGTAACCCCGGGACTGGAGTTCGGTACTTC
- | - | TRBJ1-4 | TRBV30 | CAWSEGHWGEKLFF | TGTGCCTGGAGTGAGGGACACTGGGGCGAAAAACTGTTTTTT
- | - | TRBJ1-1 | TRBV6-1 | CASSARGGPTEAFF | TGTGCCAGCAGTGCTCGGGGGGGGCCCACTGAAGCTTTCTTT
- | once | TRBJ2-1 | TRBV4-2 | CASSQLTGRYEQFF | TGTGCCAGCAGCCAGCTGACAGGGAGGTATGAGCAGTTCTTC
TRBD2 | - | TRBJ2-1 | TRBV11-2 | CASSLAGGSNEQFF | TGTGCCAGCAGCTTAGCGGGGGGATCCAATGAGCAGTTCTTC
- | - | TRBJ1-4 | TRBV27 | CASSFQVNEKLFF | TGTGCCAGCAGTTTTCAGGTTAATGAAAAACTGTTTTTT
TRBD2 | - | TRBJ2-3 | TRBV9 | CASSVGTSGFTDTQYF | TGTGCCAGCAGCGTAGGGACTAGCGGTTTCACAGATACGCAGTATTTT
- | - | TRBJ1-5 | TRBV18 | CASSPSLGGDQPQHF | TGTGCCAGCTCACCGTCACTCGGGGGAGATCAGCCCCAGCATTTT
- | - | TRBJ2-6 | TRBV7-2 | CASSLMGSGANVLTF | TGTGCCAGCAGCTTAATGGGCTCTGGGGCCAACGTCCTGACTTTC
TRBD1 | - | TRBJ1-2 | TRBV2 | CASSERGLNYGYTF | TGTGCCAGCAGTGAAAGGGGGCTCAACTATGGCTACACCTTC
- | - | TRBJ2-5 | TRBV7-6 | CASSASQWETQYF | TGTGCCAGCAGCGCAAGCCAATGGGAGACCCAGTACTTC